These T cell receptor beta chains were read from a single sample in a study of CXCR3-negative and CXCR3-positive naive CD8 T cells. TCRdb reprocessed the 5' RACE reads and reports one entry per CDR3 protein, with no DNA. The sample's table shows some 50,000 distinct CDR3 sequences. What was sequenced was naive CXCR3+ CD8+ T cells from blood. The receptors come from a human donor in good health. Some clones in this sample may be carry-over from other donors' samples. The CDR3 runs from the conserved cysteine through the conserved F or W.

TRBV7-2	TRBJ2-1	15	CASSEGLAGPREQFF
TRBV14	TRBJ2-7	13	CASSRGQLYEQYF
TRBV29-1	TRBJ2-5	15	CSVEEVGAVQETQYF
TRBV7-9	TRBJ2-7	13	CASREAHSYEQYF
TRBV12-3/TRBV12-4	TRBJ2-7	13	CASSSALQDEQYF
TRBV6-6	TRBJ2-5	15	CASITPSGGIETQYF
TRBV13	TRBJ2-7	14	CASSPPGTSEEQYF
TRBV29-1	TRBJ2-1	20	CSVEEGEQGWTGGQFDEQFF
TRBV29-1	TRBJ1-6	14	CSAQEGGDNSPLHF
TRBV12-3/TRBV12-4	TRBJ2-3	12	CASRLHADTQYF
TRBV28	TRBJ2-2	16	CASSLLGAWDTGELFF
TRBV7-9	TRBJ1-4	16	CASTLGIVATNEKLFF
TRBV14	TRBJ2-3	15	CASSRGTTSTDTQYF
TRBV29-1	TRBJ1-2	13	CSARALWGYGYTF
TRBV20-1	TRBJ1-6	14	CSAADRESYSPLHF
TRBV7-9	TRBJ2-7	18	CASSSLAGEASGSYEQYF
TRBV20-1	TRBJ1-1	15	CSASVGTAPHTEAFF
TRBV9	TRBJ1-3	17	CASSVSQGRSSGNTIYF
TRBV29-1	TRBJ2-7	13	CSVESGQGYEQYF
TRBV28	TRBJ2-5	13	CASSWLMAETQYF
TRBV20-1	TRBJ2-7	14	CSAKDGGGIDEQYF
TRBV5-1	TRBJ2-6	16	CASSPDDISGANVLTF
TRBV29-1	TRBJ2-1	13	CSVEEGAGNEQFF
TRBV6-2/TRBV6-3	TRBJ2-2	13	CASSVQDTGELFF
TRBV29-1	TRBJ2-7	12	CSGRDSSYEQYF
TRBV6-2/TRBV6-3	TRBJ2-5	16	CASSYSLAAYQETQYF
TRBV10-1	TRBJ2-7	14	CASSPTGSPYEQYF
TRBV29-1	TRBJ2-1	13	CSDRDTFMGEQFF
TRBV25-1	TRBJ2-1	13	CASRAGSLNEQFF
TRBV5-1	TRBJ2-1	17	CASSLPTGGPPYNEQFF
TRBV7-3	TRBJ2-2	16	CASSPGTSGPTGELFF
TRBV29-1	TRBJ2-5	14	CSVEDNPGVETQYF
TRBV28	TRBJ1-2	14	CASSPRTGADGYTF
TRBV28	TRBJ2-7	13	CASSLTRNGEQYF
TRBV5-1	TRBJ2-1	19	CASGLQGQGSLKTGNEQFF
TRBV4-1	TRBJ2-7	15	CASSQVPGQTYEQYF
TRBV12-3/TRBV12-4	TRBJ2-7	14	CASSLGLAGYEQYF
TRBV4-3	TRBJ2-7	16	CASSQDFGTGSYEQYF